The 17 T cell receptor beta chains presented below share a single source sample, sequenced in a study of control samples from healthy donors and cancer patients. Repertoires were generated with immunoSEQ multiplex PCR, while TCRdb's copy carries only in-frame clones and drops some. The data show 70,000 or so clones, over 85% seen once. The sample comprised PBMCs. The receptors come from a man aged 55 to 70 with lung cancer.

This chain joins TRBV9 and TRBJ1-4; 8 nucleotides line up with TRBD1. In germline, CDR1 is SGDLS, CDR2 YYNGEE. With 1 base clipped from V and 4 bases from J, the junction kept 9 bases outside the gene matches. The CDR3 loop spans 17 amino acids. The CDR3 is CASSVFAGGGNNEKLFF. The CDR3 DNA follows: TGTGCCAGCAGCGTATTTGCAGGGGGCGGTAATAATGAAAAACTGTTTTTT.

This rearrangement joins TRBV4-1 to TRBJ2-1; 10 nucleotides line up with TRBD1. The CDR3 totals 19 residues. Trimming took 1 base from V and 5 from J; bases not matched to a gene: 14. The germline V gene encodes CDR1 MGHRA and CDR2 YSYEKL. The CDR3 protein is CASSQANLIPGTGDNEQFF. CDR3 DNA sequence: TGCGCCAGCAGCCAAGCAAACCTCATTCCCGGGACAGGGGACAATGAGCAGTTCTTC.

V is TRBV6-5 and J is TRBJ2-3; no reliable D call. V gave up 0 bases and J gave up 0 bases, with 10 bases separating them. Germline CDR1 and CDR2: MNHEY and SVGAGI. The CDR3 contains 16 residues. The CDR3 coding sequence is TGTGCCAGCAGTTACTCGGTTGACTTAAGCACAGATACGCAGTATTTT. Its protein is CASSYSVDLSTDTQYF.

V usage is TRBV7-7 and J usage is TRBJ2-2, with TRBD2 matching 8 bases. The germline V gene encodes CDR1 SSHAT and CDR2 FNYEAQ (reference sequence). This CDR3 contains 15 residues. The junction had 4 bases not matched to a gene; V was cut back by 3 bases and J by 4 bases. The CDR3 DNA is TGTGCCAGCAGCTTCGGGCGGGGGGCCACCGGGGAGCTGTTTTTT. This encodes CASSFGRGATGELFF.

The V and J genes are TRBV20-1 and TRBJ1-1; no reliable D call. There are 11 residues in the CDR3. Looked up from germline, CDR1 is DFQATT and CDR2 is SNEGSKA (reference sequence). V was clipped by 5 bases and J by 7 bases, with 11 bases between them. The CDR3 loop is CSAGRLGEAFF. DNA of the CDR3: TGCAGTGCTGGGAGGCTCGGTGAAGCTTTCTTT.

V is TRBV3-1 (or the pseudogene TRBV3-2) and J is TRBJ1-4, with D possibly matching TRBD1 (5 bases). Looked up from germline, CDR1 is LGHDT and CDR2 is YNNKEL (reference sequence). The V end lost 2 bases, the J end lost 8 bases, and 12 bases lay between the germline ends. This CDR3 spans 14 amino acids. The CDR3 bases are TGTGCCAGCAGCCAACGGGACCCGGGGGAAAAACTGTTTTTT. Protein product: CASSQRDPGEKLFF.

This chain links TRBV27 with TRBJ2-5; 11 bases match TRBD1. The ends lost 5 bases at V and 1 base at J; junction bases unmatched: 6. The CDR3 has 16 residues. Germline V CDR1 and CDR2: MNHEY, SMNVEV (reference sequence). CDR3 amino acids: CASSRTGGIVQETQYF. As DNA, the CDR3 is TGTGCCAGCAGTAGGACAGGGGGCATCGTCCAAGAGACCCAGTACTTC.

This chain links TRBV5-5 with TRBJ2-7; 7 bases align to TRBD1. Germline-derived CDR1 and CDR2 are SGHKS and YYEKEE (reference sequence). The CDR3 contains 13 residues. The J segment lost 5 bases and the V segment lost 4 bases, leaving 6 bases of the junction unmatched. CDR3 in amino acids: CASSLGTAHEQYF. CDR3 in DNA: TGTGCCAGCAGCCTCGGGACAGCTCACGAGCAGTACTTC.

V gene TRBV6-5 combines with J gene TRBJ1-5; no reliable D call. V lost 3 bases and J lost 3, with 6 bases in between. The germline V gene has CDR1 MNHEY and CDR2 SVGAGI. The CDR3 is made up of 13 amino acids. CDR3 in DNA: TGTGCCAGCAGTTATCAGGCCAATCAGCCCCAGCATTTT. It specifies CASSYQANQPQHF.

The chain couples TRBV6-4 to TRBJ2-6; perhaps TRBD1 as D (5 bases). Trimming removed 6 bases from V and 6 bases from J, with 15 bases in between. Germline V gene data show CDR1 as MRHNA and CDR2 as SNTAGT. The CDR3 is 15 amino acids. The chain's CDR3 is CASSYNTGPANVLTF. The CDR3, as DNA: TGTGCCAGCAGCTATAACACAGGCCCGGCCAACGTCCTGACTTTC.

The V gene is TRBV7-9, the J gene TRBJ1-1; D call uncertain. In germline, CDR1 is SEHNR, CDR2 FQNEAQ (reference sequence). Between the trimmed V and J ends, which lost 5 bases and 2 bases, there was a span of 12 bases. The CDR3 spans 14 residues. CDR3 sequence: CASSETALNTEAFF. The CDR3 region has the DNA TGTGCCAGCAGCGAGACGGCGCTCAACACTGAAGCTTTCTTT.

This chain uses TRBV3-1 (or the pseudogene TRBV3-2) with TRBJ2-7; D ambiguous. CDR1 is LGHDT and CDR2 is YNNKEL in the germline V gene (reference sequence). The CDR3 loop spans 12 amino acids. CDR3 in DNA: TGTGCCAGCAGCCAAGCCGGCATGGCTCCCGTCGTC. This encodes CASSQAGMAPVV.

The sample holds one count of this clone. The V and J genes are TRBV9 and TRBJ1-5; 7 bases agree with TRBD1. The CDR3 covers 15 residues. Germline loops: CDR1 SGDLS, CDR2 YYNGEE. The V segment lost 0 bases and the J segment 7 bases; nucleotides outside the gene matches: 7. This chain's CDR3 is CASSVDSGGDQPQHF. CDR3 DNA: TGTGCCAGCAGCGTAGATTCAGGGGGGGACCAGCCCCAGCATTTT.

This chain joins TRBV19 and TRBJ1-4; no firm D call. This CDR3 is built from 14 residues. V shed 5 bases and J shed 3 bases, with 10 bases lying between them. Germline lookup yields CDR1 LNHDA and CDR2 SQIVND (reference sequence). Written as DNA, the CDR3 is TGTGCCAGTAGTTACGGGCCATCTAATGAAAAACTGTTTTTT. It encodes CASSYGPSNEKLFF.

The chain couples TRBV5-4 to TRBJ1-3; no reliable D call. The length of the CDR3 is 17 residues. The V and J ends lost 0 bases and 0 bases respectively, with 13 bases between them. The V gene's germline CDR1 is SGHNT and CDR2 YYREEE (reference sequence). The CDR3, as DNA: TGTGCCAGCAGCTTGGGACGACCGGAAGGCTCTGGAAACACCATATATTTT. This sequence encodes CASSLGRPEGSGNTIYF.

This rearrangement joins TRBV30 to TRBJ1-5; D unclear. The CDR3 length is 17 residues. V dropped 2 bases and J dropped 1 base, with 18 bases sitting between them. Germline assignment: CDR1 GTSNPN and CDR2 SVGIG (reference sequence). The CDR3: CAWSTLLPSSSNQPQHF. CDR3 nucleotide sequence: TGTGCCTGGAGTACGCTACTTCCTTCGTCCAGCAATCAGCCCCAGCATTTT.

V and J are TRBV3-1 (or the pseudogene TRBV3-2) and TRBJ2-5; D remains unclear. The germline CDR1 and CDR2 sequences are LGHDT and YNNKEL (reference sequence). This CDR3 region has 12 residues. V was pared by 9 bases and J by 3 bases, with 11 bases between. The CDR3 is CASAEVKETQYF. Here the CDR3 DNA reads TGTGCCAGTGCCGAGGTAAAAGAGACCCAGTACTTC.